Presented here are 16 T cell receptor beta chains from one specimen sequenced in a study of blood T cell repertoires in COVID-19. Sequencing was performed with immunoSEQ multiplex PCR; in TCRdb, only in-frame clones are kept and a portion is missing. This table holds 490,000 or so clones, around 89% found once. The sample consisted of PBMCs or T cells enriched from blood (not recorded which). The receptors were gathered from a woman aged 40 to 50 who had recovered from COVID-19.

The chain has TRBV28 and TRBJ2-3; D remains unclear. Germline V gene sequence: CDR1 MDHEN, CDR2 SYDVKM. V was pared by 3 bases and J by 6 bases, with 4 bases between. CDR3 length: 11 residues. The CDR3 reads CASSFTDTQYF. The DNA of the CDR3 is TGTGCCAGCAGTTTTACTGATACGCAGTATTTT.

J is TRBJ1-1 and V is TRBV10-1; D gene unclear. Trimming took 2 bases from V and 5 from J, leaving 15 bases between them. The CDR3 runs 15 residues. Germline assignment: CDR1 WNHNN and CDR2 SYGVQD (reference sequence). In nucleotides, the CDR3 is TGCGCCAGCAGTGAGGGGAGGGTGGAAAGGACTGAAGCTTTCTTT. This translates into CASSEGRVERTEAFF.

The V call is TRBV4-1, the J call TRBJ1-2; 7 bases match TRBD1. In germline, CDR1 is MGHRA, CDR2 YSYEKL. This CDR3 is built from 15 residues. The ends lost 0 bases at V and 8 bases at J; junction bases unmatched: 9. CDR3 region: CASSQDETGRRGYTF. CDR3 nucleotides: TGCGCCAGCAGCCAAGATGAGACAGGGCGGAGGGGCTACACCTTC.

CDR3 sequence: CAISEGGGDEKLFF. The DNA for the CDR3 is TGTGCCATCAGTGAGGGAGGGGGCGATGAAAAACTGTTTTTT. The V call is TRBV10-3, the J call TRBJ1-4, with 7 bases that match TRBD1. Germline CDR1 is ENHRY and CDR2 is SYGVKD. The CDR3 loop spans 14 amino acids. The V gene end was trimmed by 2 bases and the J gene end by 6 bases; junction bases not matched to a gene: 3.

This chain connects TRBV18 to TRBJ1-1, with TRBD1 matching 7 bases. The CDR3 extends over 14 amino acids. The V gene's germline CDR1 is KGHSH and CDR2 LQKENI. The V and J ends lost 3 bases and 5 bases, in that order; junction bases with no gene match: 6. Written as DNA, the CDR3 is TGTGCCAGCTCACCCCGGACAGGCGTGACTGAAGCTTTCTTT. Its protein product is CASSPRTGVTEAFF.

The rearrangement links TRBV7-2 to TRBJ1-3, with no clear D. This CDR3 is 15 amino acids long. Germline CDR1 reads SGHTA; CDR2 reads FQGNSA. V was clipped by 5 bases and J by 2 bases, with 13 bases between them. DNA of the CDR3: TGTGCCAGCAGCAGCACCCTGTTAGCTGGAAACACCATATATTTT. Its translation is CASSSTLLAGNTIYF.

The J gene is TRBJ2-1, the V gene TRBV19; 12 positions agree with TRBD2. The CDR3 is 15 amino acids. Per germline, CDR1 LNHDA and CDR2 SQIVND (reference sequence). Unmatched junction bases numbered 14, after V lost 10 bases and J lost 10 bases. The CDR3 region is CATSLGLAGISEQFF. CDR3 in DNA: TGTGCCACTTCGCTAGGACTAGCGGGAATAAGCGAGCAGTTCTTC.

This chain joins TRBV7-2 and TRBJ2-1; perhaps TRBD1 as D (5 bases). Germline V gene sequence: CDR1 SGHTA, CDR2 FQGNSA. Trimming pared 4 bases from V and 2 bases from J, leaving 6 bases between. There are 13 residues in the CDR3. Written as DNA, the CDR3 is TGTGCCAGCAGCTGGGGCGCCTACAATGAGCAGTTCTTC. It is translated as CASSWGAYNEQFF. The complete variable domain, with remaining parts taken from reference TRBV7-2 and TRBJ2-1, reads GAGVSQSPSNKVTEKGKDVELRCDPISGHTALYWYRQSLGQGLEFLIYFQGNSAPDKSGLPSDRFSAERTGGSVSTLTIQRTQQEDSAVYLCASSWGAYNEQFFGPGTRLTVL.

The chain combines TRBV5-1 with TRBJ2-2, with 9 positions matching TRBD1. The CDR3 is made up of 15 amino acids. The germline V gene encodes CDR1 SGHRS and CDR2 YFSETQ. V lost 4 bases and J lost 5; bases outside the gene matches: 6. The CDR3 DNA is TGCGCCAGCAGCGCCCGGGACAGGGATACCGGGGAGCTGTTTTTT. Translation gives CASSARDRDTGELFF.

The chain carries TRBV4-3 and TRBJ1-3; 9 positions agree with TRBD1. Losses at the gene ends were 4 bases for V and 2 bases for J; bases not matched to a gene: 6. The germline V gene encodes CDR1 LGHNA and CDR2 YSLEER. CDR3 size: 16 residues. In DNA form, the CDR3 reads TGCGCCAGCAGCCGGGGGACAGGGAGCGCTGGAAACACCATATATTTT. It yields the protein CASSRGTGSAGNTIYF.

V and J are TRBV7-8 and TRBJ2-4; D not certain. Germline CDR1 and CDR2: SGHVS and FQNEAQ. V lost 1 base, J lost 9 bases, and 10 bases lay in between. CDR3 length equals 13 residues. CDR3 residues: CASSLGQNTIQYF. As DNA, the CDR3 is TGTGCCAGCAGCTTAGGCCAGAATACCATTCAGTACTTC.

The V call is TRBV7-9, the J call TRBJ1-1; D not resolved. The CDR3 is made up of 13 amino acids. CDR1 and CDR2 from the germline V gene are SEHNR and FQNEAQ (reference sequence). V was clipped by 2 bases and J by 3 bases, with 7 bases between them. CDR3 protein: CASSLIPDTEAFF. DNA of the CDR3: TGTGCCAGCAGCTTAATCCCGGACACTGAAGCTTTCTTT.

The chain uses TRBV20-1 and TRBJ1-2; TRBD1 matches at 10 bases. Losses at the gene ends were 3 bases for V and 5 bases for J; bases not matched to a gene: 6. The CDR3 is made up of 14 amino acids. Germline V gene sequence: CDR1 DFQATT, CDR2 SNEGSKA (reference sequence). For the CDR3, the DNA is TGCAGTGCTAGTCTCGGGACAGGGGTTTATGGCTACACCTTC. It encodes CSASLGTGVYGYTF.

In its sample, this clone was seen once. The chain recombines TRBV10-2 with TRBJ1-2; D is undetermined. Trimming removed 8 bases from V and 8 bases from J, with 27 bases in between. This CDR3 is built from 16 residues. From germline, CDR1 is WSHSY and CDR2 SAAADI. The CDR3 sequence is CASSEVRWVNHEGYTF. The CDR3 DNA reads TGCGCCAGCTCCGAGGTTCGATGGGTGAACCACGAAGGCTACACCTTC.

The V and J genes are TRBV28 and TRBJ1-5; perhaps TRBD1 as D (6 bases). V was cut by 3 bases and J by 3 bases, with 9 bases left in between. In germline, CDR1 is MDHEN, CDR2 SYDVKM. This CDR3 region has 14 residues. The CDR3 DNA reads as TGTGCCAGCAGTTTGCAGGGGCCCAATCAGCCCCAGCATTTT. This translates into CASSLQGPNQPQHF.

In this sample, this clone turned up many times. V is TRBV5-4 and J is TRBJ2-3, with 14 bases lining up with TRBD2. The CDR3 extends over 16 amino acids. Germline CDR1 reads SGHNT; CDR2 reads YYREEE (reference sequence). V lost 4 bases and J lost 6; bases outside the gene matches: 7. The CDR3 nucleotides are TGTGCCAGCAGCCAGGGACTAGCGGGAGTAGGGGATACGCAGTATTTT. It is translated as CASSQGLAGVGDTQYF. Using reference TRBV5-4 and TRBJ2-3 for the parts outside the CDR3, the full variable domain is ETGVTQSPTHLIKTRGQQVTLRCSSQSGHNTVSWYQQALGQGPQFIFQYYREEENGRGNFPPRFSGLQFPNYSSELNVNALELDDSALYLCASSQGLAGVGDTQYFGPGTRLTVL.